Shown below are 18 T cell receptor beta chains from a single sample sequenced in a study of radiotherapy plus CTLA-4 blockade in lung cancer. Generated by immunoSEQ multiplex PCR, the TCRdb table keeps only in-frame clones and is missing some. The repertoire holds around 80,000 clones, with 83% as singletons. The sequencing here drew on peripheral blood, taken from a patient treated with radiotherapy plus ipilimumab. The receptors shown here come from a human donor with non-small cell lung cancer who had stable disease on radiotherapy plus ipilimumab.

This sequence joins TRBV7-2 and TRBJ2-1, with D possibly TRBD2 on 5 matching bases. Trimming stripped 0 bases from V and 7 bases from J, with 7 bases between. The CDR3 is made up of 13 amino acids. Germline V CDR1 and CDR2: SGHTA, FQGNSA. CDR3 nucleotide sequence: TGTGCCAGCAGCTTAGCTCCGGGGAATGAGCAGTTCTTC. Amino acids: CASSLAPGNEQFF. Complete variable domain (other parts from reference TRBV7-2 and TRBJ2-1): GAGVSQSPSNKVTEKGKDVELRCDPISGHTALYWYRQSLGQGLEFLIYFQGNSAPDKSGLPSDRFSAERTGGSVSTLTIQRTQQEDSAVYLCASSLAPGNEQFFGPGTRLTVL.

In DNA form, the CDR3 reads TGCGCCAGCAGCTTGGGGGTGTTAGGCTACACCTTC. The encoded protein is CASSLGVLGYTF. The rearrangement links TRBV5-1 to TRBJ1-2; D is undetermined. Trimming stripped 0 bases from V and 8 bases from J, with 8 bases between. This CDR3 is built from 12 residues. CDR1 and CDR2 from the germline V gene are SGHRS and YFSETQ.

V gene TRBV30 combines with J gene TRBJ2-7; maybe TRBD2 (6 bases). CDR3 length equals 14 residues. V was shortened by 4 bases and J by 0 bases, with 13 bases between the two germline ends. Germline V gene lookup returns CDR1 GTSNPN and CDR2 SVGIG (reference sequence). Here the CDR3 DNA reads TGTGCCTGGACCGTGGCGGGGCCCTCCTACGAGCAGTACTTC. Residues: CAWTVAGPSYEQYF.

The sample holds one count of this clone. The rearrangement joins TRBV2 to TRBJ1-5, with TRBD1 as a possible D gene (5 bases). The CDR3 spans 13 residues. Germline CDR1 reads SNHLY; CDR2 reads FYNNEI. Trimming pared 3 bases from V and 4 bases from J, leaving 7 bases between. The CDR3 protein is CASSERQNQPQHF. The CDR3 region has the DNA TGTGCCAGCAGTGAGAGACAGAATCAGCCCCAGCATTTT.

This chain links TRBV29-1 with TRBJ2-1, with TRBD2 matching 9 bases. The J segment lost 8 bases and the V segment lost 5 bases, leaving 7 bases of the junction unmatched. This CDR3 has 13 residues. Germline V gene sequence: CDR1 SQVTM, CDR2 ANQGSEA. The CDR3 DNA follows: TGCAGCGTTATAGCGGGGGCCTGGGATGAGCAGTTCTTC. This sequence encodes CSVIAGAWDEQFF.

The chain uses TRBV2 and TRBJ2-7, with 9 bases identical to TRBD1. CDR1 and CDR2 from the germline V gene are SNHLY and FYNNEI. The CDR3 sequence is 15 residues long. Germline trimming cut 5 bases from V and 1 base from J; bases unmatched to any gene: 6. Here the CDR3 DNA reads TGTGCCAGCAGTTCCGACAGGGGGAGATCCTACGAGCAGTACTTC. Its translation: CASSSDRGRSYEQYF. The variable domain in full, completed from reference TRBV2 and TRBJ2-7, reads EPEVTQTPSHQVTQMGQEVILRCVPISNHLYFYWYRQILGQKVEFLVSFYNNEISEKSEIFDDQFSVERPDGSNFTLKIRSTKLEDSAMYFCASSSDRGRSYEQYFGPGTRLTVT.

This clone came up once. The chain has TRBV6-1 and TRBJ1-6; 9 bases agree with TRBD1. V gave up 7 bases and J gave up 4 bases; unmatched junction bases: 2. Germline V gene sequence: CDR1 MNHNS, CDR2 SASEGT. CDR3 length: 14 amino acids. The CDR3 region is CASTQGAYNSPLHF. Here the CDR3 DNA reads TGTGCCAGCACACAGGGGGCTTATAATTCACCCCTCCACTTT.

The chain joins TRBV7-2 to TRBJ2-2; 7 bases match TRBD1. The V and J ends lost 5 bases and 1 base, in that order; junction bases with no gene match: 4. This CDR3 region has 15 residues. CDR1 is SGHTA and CDR2 is FQGNSA in the germline V gene. The CDR3 coding sequence is TGTGCCAGCAGCGAGAGGACAGGGAACACCGGGGAGCTGTTTTTT. Its protein product is CASSERTGNTGELFF.

The chain uses TRBV10-3 and TRBJ2-7; D is ambiguous. This CDR3 has 13 amino acids. CDR1 is ENHRY, CDR2 SYGVKD, per germline. Trimming left V 5 bases short and J 2 bases short, with 10 bases between. CDR3 loop: CAISQPGPYEQYF. Written as DNA, the CDR3 is TGTGCCATCAGTCAACCTGGGCCCTACGAGCAGTACTTC.

CDR3 loop: CASSYSPQVNTGELFF. DNA for the CDR3: TGTGCCAGCAGTTACTCCCCCCAGGTGAACACCGGGGAGCTGTTTTTT. The chain employs TRBV6-5 and TRBJ2-2, with D uncertain. Germline CDR1 and CDR2: MNHEY and SVGAGI. V lost 0 bases to trimming and J lost 1 base, with 9 bases between them. The CDR3 totals 16 residues.

This rearrangement joins TRBV6-1 to TRBJ1-5, with D uncertain. This CDR3 is 13 amino acids long. CDR1 and CDR2 from the germline V gene are MNHNS and SASEGT. Trimming removed 5 bases from V and 4 bases from J, with 9 bases in between. In nucleotides, the CDR3 is TGTGCCAGCAGTTATGGTAGAAATCAGCCCCAGCATTTT. Amino acids: CASSYGRNQPQHF.

The CDR3 DNA is TGTGCCAGCACTTTGGCCGGACGAAAGGATTCACCCCTCCACTTT. Translated, it gives CASTLAGRKDSPLHF. The chain carries TRBV6-1 and TRBJ1-6; D unresolved. This CDR3 is built from 15 residues. From germline, CDR1 is MNHNS and CDR2 SASEGT. Trimming removed 7 bases from V and 8 bases from J, with 18 bases in between.

The V and J genes are TRBV28 and TRBJ1-5; D perhaps matches TRBD1 (6 bases). Germline V CDR1 and CDR2: MDHEN, SYDVKM. The CDR3 runs 16 residues. V lost 8 bases and J 3 bases, leaving 20 bases between the germline ends. The CDR3 coding sequence is TGTGCCAGCTCACCTGGGGGGGGGCGGAACAATCAGCCCCAGCATTTT. This encodes CASSPGGGRNNQPQHF.

The chain employs TRBV5-1 and TRBJ2-1, with 9 bases fitting TRBD2. Germline values: CDR1 SGHRS, CDR2 YFSETQ. This CDR3 comprises 15 residues. V was clipped by 5 bases and J by 4 bases; unmatched bases: 7. Here the CDR3 DNA reads TGCGCCAGCAGACGTGGAGCGGGAGGATACAATGAGCAGTTCTTC. Residues: CASRRGAGGYNEQFF. Drawing the rest from reference TRBV5-1 and TRBJ2-1, the complete variable domain is KAGVTQTPRYLIKTRGQQVTLSCSPISGHRSVSWYQQTPGQGLQFLFEYFSETQRNKGNFPGRFSGRQFSNSRSEMNVSTLELGDSALYLCASRRGAGGYNEQFFGPGTRLTVL.

CDR3 in amino acids: CASSLGAGSSYNSPLHF. The CDR3 coding sequence is TGTGCCAGCAGTTTAGGAGCAGGGAGCTCCTATAATTCACCCCTCCACTTT. The rearrangement links TRBV28 to TRBJ1-6, with D possibly being TRBD1 (5 bases). Germline V CDR1 and CDR2: MDHEN, SYDVKM. This CDR3 spans 17 amino acids. V dropped 2 bases and J dropped 0 bases, with 11 bases sitting between them.

This rearrangement joins TRBV4-2 to TRBJ1-3; D is unclear. CDR1 is LGHNA, CDR2 YNFKEQ, per germline. V gave up 0 bases and J gave up 0 bases, with 6 bases separating them. The CDR3 is 15 amino acids. CDR3 nucleotide sequence: TGTGCCAGCAGCCAAGATTTCCGCTCTGGAAACACCATATATTTT. It codes for CASSQDFRSGNTIYF.

J is TRBJ1-2 and V is TRBV7-2; 7 nucleotides align to TRBD1. The V and J ends lost 2 bases and 8 bases, in that order; junction bases with no gene match: 8. Germline-derived CDR1 and CDR2 are SGHTA and FQGNSA. The CDR3 spans 14 residues. CDR3 bases: TGTGCCAGCAGCTTACGGGACAGCCCCCTAGGCTACACCTTC. It translates to CASSLRDSPLGYTF. Complete variable domain (other parts from reference TRBV7-2 and TRBJ1-2): GAGVSQSPSNKVTEKGKDVELRCDPISGHTALYWYRQSLGQGLEFLIYFQGNSAPDKSGLPSDRFSAERTGGSVSTLTIQRTQQEDSAVYLCASSLRDSPLGYTFGSGTRLTVV.

The V and J genes are TRBV10-3 and TRBJ1-2; TRBD1 aligns across 12 bases. The CDR3 is 14 residues long. CDR1 ENHRY and CDR2 SYGVKD come from the germline V gene. The V gene end was trimmed by 7 bases and the J gene end by 4 bases; junction bases not matched to a gene: 4. The CDR3 here is CAIMGQGASYGYTF. CDR3 coding DNA: TGTGCCATCATGGGACAGGGGGCCTCCTATGGCTACACCTTC.